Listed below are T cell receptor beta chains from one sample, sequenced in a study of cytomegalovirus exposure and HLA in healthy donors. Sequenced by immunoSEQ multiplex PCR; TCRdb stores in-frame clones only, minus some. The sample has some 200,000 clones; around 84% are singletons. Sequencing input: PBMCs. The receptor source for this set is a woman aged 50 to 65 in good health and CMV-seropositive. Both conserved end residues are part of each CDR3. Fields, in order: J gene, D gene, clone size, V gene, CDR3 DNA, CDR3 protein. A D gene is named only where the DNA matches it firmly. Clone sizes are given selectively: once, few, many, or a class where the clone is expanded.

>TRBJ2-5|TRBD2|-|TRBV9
TGTGCCAGCAGCCCCAGGGAGGGCGGGGGGCCCCCGCAGTACTTC
CASSPREGGGPPQYF
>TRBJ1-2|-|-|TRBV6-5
TGTGCCAGCAGTTATTCAGGTTTTAACTATGGCTACACCTTC
CASSYSGFNYGYTF
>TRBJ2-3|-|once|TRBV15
TGTGCCACCAGCCCGCGGACTCGGTCCAAGGTGGATACGCAGTATTTT
CATSPRTRSKVDTQYF
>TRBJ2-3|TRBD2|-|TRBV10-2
TGCGCCACTAGCGGGGGCCCAGATACGCAGTATTTT
CATSGGPDTQYF
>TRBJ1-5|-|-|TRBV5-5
TGTGCCAGCAGCTTGATGTCGGGGGGCGGTCAGCCCCAGCATTTT
CASSLMSGGGQPQHF
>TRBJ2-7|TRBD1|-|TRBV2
TGTGCCAGCAGCCAAGGACGGGACAGGGGGTTCTACGAGCAGTACTTC
CASSQGRDRGFYEQYF
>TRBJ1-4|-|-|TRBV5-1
TGCGCCAGCAGCTTAGGGGCTGCAACTAATGAAAAACTGTTTTTT
CASSLGAATNEKLFF
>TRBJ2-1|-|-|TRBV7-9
TGTTCCAGCAGCTTAGGCGGGGGCGGCGTGTACAATGAGCAGTTCTTC
CSSSLGGGGVYNEQFF
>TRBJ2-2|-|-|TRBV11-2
TGTGCCAGCAGCTCGGACAGAAACACCGGGGAGCTGTTTTTT
CASSSDRNTGELFF
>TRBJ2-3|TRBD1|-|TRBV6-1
TGTGCCAGCTTATCTTGGACAGGGCCAACAGATACGCAGTATTTT
CASLSWTGPTDTQYF
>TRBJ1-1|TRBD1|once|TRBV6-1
TGTGCCACGTCCGGGACAGGGAGCACTGAAGCTTTCTTT
CATSGTGSTEAFF
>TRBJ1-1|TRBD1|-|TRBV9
TGTGCCAGCAGCCCATCGAGAGGCGGGACAGTGAACACTGAAGCTTTCTTT
CASSPSRGGTVNTEAFF
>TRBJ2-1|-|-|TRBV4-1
TGCGCCAGCAGCCAAGTCGGTAACAGGGTTGAGCAGTTCTTC
CASSQVGNRVEQFF
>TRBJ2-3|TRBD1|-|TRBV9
TGTGCCAGCAGCGTAGACGAGGGACAGGGGATCCAACAGTATTTT
CASSVDEGQGIQQYF
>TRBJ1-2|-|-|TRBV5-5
TGTGCCAGCAGCTTGGACACAACTAACTATGGCTACACCTTC
CASSLDTTNYGYTF
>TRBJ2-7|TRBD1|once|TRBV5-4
TGTGCCAGCAGGCCGGGACAGGCGGCGAACCACGAGCAGTACTTC
CASRPGQAANHEQYF
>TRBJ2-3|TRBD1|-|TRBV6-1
TGTGCCAGCAGTATAGGACAGGGAAGCACAGATACGCAGTATTTT
CASSIGQGSTDTQYF
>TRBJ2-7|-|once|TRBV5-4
TGTGCCAGCAGCTTGCAAAGCCGCCCCTACGAGCAGTACTTC
CASSLQSRPYEQYF
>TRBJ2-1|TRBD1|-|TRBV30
TGTGCCTGGAGTCGAGCCGGGACAGGGATATACAATGAGCAGTTCTTC
CAWSRAGTGIYNEQFF
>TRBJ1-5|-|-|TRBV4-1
TGCGCCAGCAGCCAAGCGGTCAATCAGCCCCAGCATTTT
CASSQAVNQPQHF
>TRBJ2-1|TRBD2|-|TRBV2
TGTGCCAGCTGCGAGGCTAGCGGGGGTATTGAGCAGTTCTTC
CASCEASGGIEQFF
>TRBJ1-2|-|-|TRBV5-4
TGTGCCAGCAGCCTTCCCGATGTGAGGTATGGCTACACCTTC
CASSLPDVRYGYTF
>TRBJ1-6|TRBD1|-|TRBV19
TGTGCCAGTAGTATAGCCGGGACAGGGTTCCCACCCCTCCACTTT
CASSIAGTGFPPLHF
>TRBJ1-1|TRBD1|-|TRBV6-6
TGTGCCAGCAGTTACGGACAGGGATGGGGCACTGAAGCTTTCTTT
CASSYGQGWGTEAFF
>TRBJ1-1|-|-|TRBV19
TGTGCCAGTAGTATAGCTTCGGTGAACACTGAAGCTTTCTTT
CASSIASVNTEAFF
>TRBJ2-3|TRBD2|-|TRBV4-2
TGTGCCAGCAGCCAAGGGGCGGCGGGGGGGCCTACGCAGTATTTT
CASSQGAAGGPTQYF
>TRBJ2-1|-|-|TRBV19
TGTGCCAGTACCGACCGGGGATCTCCCTCCTACAATGAGCAGTTCTTC
CASTDRGSPSYNEQFF
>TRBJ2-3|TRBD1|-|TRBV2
TGTGCCAACCAAACGGGACAGAACACAGATACGCAGTATTTT
CANQTGQNTDTQYF
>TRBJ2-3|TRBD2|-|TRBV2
TGTGCCAGTCAGGATAGCGGGGGGGCCGGAGATACGCAGTATTTT
CASQDSGGAGDTQYF
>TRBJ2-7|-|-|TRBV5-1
TGCGCCAGCAGCTTGGACAGCAGCAGGGAGCAGTACTTC
CASSLDSSREQYF
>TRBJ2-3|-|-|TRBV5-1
TGCGCCAGCAGCTCAGGGGTTATGTACGGCACAGATACGCAGTATTTT
CASSSGVMYGTDTQYF
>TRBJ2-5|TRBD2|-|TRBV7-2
TGTGCCAGCAGCTTAGTAAGGACTAGCAGAGAGACCCAGTACTTC
CASSLVRTSRETQYF
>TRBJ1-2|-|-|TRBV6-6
TGTGCCAGCAGTTCCCTCCATGGCTACACCTTC
CASSSLHGYTF
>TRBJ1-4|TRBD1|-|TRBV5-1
TGCGCCAGCAGCTTGCAAGGGACAGTGAATGAAAAACTGTTTTTT
CASSLQGTVNEKLFF
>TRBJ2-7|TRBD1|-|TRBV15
TGTGCCACCAGCAGAGAAGGGACAGGGGACTCCTACGAGCAGTACTTC
CATSREGTGDSYEQYF
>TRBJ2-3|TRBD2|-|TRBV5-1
TGCGCCAGCAGCTGGCCCTTAGCGGGGGGCTCCACAGATACGCAGTATTTT
CASSWPLAGGSTDTQYF
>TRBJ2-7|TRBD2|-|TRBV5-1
TGCGCCAGCAGCGTCGGGACTAGCGGACGGGGCGAGCAGTACTTC
CASSVGTSGRGEQYF
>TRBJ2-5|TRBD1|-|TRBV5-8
TGTGCCAGCAGCTCTGACAGGGTCTCAGAGACCCAGTACTTC
CASSSDRVSETQYF
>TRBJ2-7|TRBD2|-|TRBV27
TGTGCCAGCAGTAGACTAGCCCCCATTGGAGAGCAGTACTTC
CASSRLAPIGEQYF
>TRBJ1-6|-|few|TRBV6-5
TGTGCCAGCACCCGGGGGGATAATTCACCCCTCCACTTT
CASTRGDNSPLHF
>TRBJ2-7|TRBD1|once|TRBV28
TGTGCCAGCAGTAAGCCCCGGGACAGGACCTACGAGCAGTACTTC
CASSKPRDRTYEQYF
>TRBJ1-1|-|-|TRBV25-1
TGTGCCAGCACCGCCCGGGACATGAACACTGAAGCTTTCTTT
CASTARDMNTEAFF
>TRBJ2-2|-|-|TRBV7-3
TGTGCCAGCAGCCCGACAGGTACCGGGGAGCTGTTTTTT
CASSPTGTGELFF
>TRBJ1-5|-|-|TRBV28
TGTGCCAGCAGTTGGGGGGTGAGCAATCAGCCCCAGCATTTT
CASSWGVSNQPQHF